A selection of T cell receptor beta chains follows, all from one sample in a study of cytomegalovirus exposure and HLA in healthy donors. The data were produced by immunoSEQ multiplex PCR, yet TCRdb's version contains in-frame clones alone and is incomplete. The repertoire includes 100,000 to 150,000 clones, over 70% of them detected once, and 4% sits in the top ten. Sequenced sample: PBMCs. Receptors were obtained from a man aged 40-50 years in good health and CMV-seropositive. Each CDR3 is given without its conserved first and last residue. The order of the fields is V gene, CDR3 protein.

TRBV6-5	ASSLGQGFKNIQY
TRBV28	ASQADNTDTQY
TRBV19	ASSMGRNTEAF
TRBV7-7	ASSPKLAGAIIEQF
TRBV7-2	ASSSSGGVHYEQY
TRBV9	ASSDRVTEAF
TRBV6-5	ASSYSGEVDTEAF
TRBV6-1	AIKQGNYNYGYT
TRBV18	ASSPPRDTGELF
TRBV29-1	SVGEGYT
TRBV28	ASTGGMNTEAF
TRBV7-9	ASSLGDREVSDTQY
TRBV2	ASREGLAGAYEQY
TRBV2	ATERGSSYEQY
TRBV5-1	ASKHSPIPDLEAF
TRBV6-1	ASREQGFPYNSPLH
TRBV7-3	ASSIGGGLSYEQY
TRBV7-9	ASSLAGQASYEQY
TRBV29-1	SVVRETLSYEQY
TRBV6-5	ASLQTGGSYEQY
TRBV18	ASSPNGQSGYEQY
TRBV5-4	ASSLGTGGFGNTIY
TRBV7-2	ASSLVRQGTDTQY
TRBV7-6	ASRPGTTSSEQY
TRBV7-2	ASSLGDRGNEQY
TRBV6-5	ASSYSIAAYGYT
TRBV7-2	ASSPTAGQPQH
TRBV4-2	ASSQDRSGGAANTGELF
TRBV6-5	ASSYSHGTAYEQY
TRBV29-1	SVRLSGSYEQY
TRBV27	ASSPDRSSYNEQF
TRBV5-8	ASSLPGLAYGYT
TRBV2	ASLESYSYEQY
TRBV6-1	ASSATGTTYEQY
TRBV10-3	AISDGLEETQY
TRBV27	ASSFPWTSGNTGELF
TRBV5-6	ASSDPPGSN
TRBV10-3	ATADKLGGNEQF
TRBV5-1	ASSLAGTGGIGNQPQH
TRBV5-1	ASAGGQMNTEAF
TRBV27	ASSRTGTGFWGYT
TRBV29-1	SVETQREWFGTQY
TRBV13	ASSQRTAAYGYT
TRBV5-8	ASSFGRTEPLH
TRBV29-1	SVDTSGVNTGELF
TRBV11-2	ASSLGQGEIGYT
TRBV28	ASSSMGLAGGWNTGELF
TRBV2	ASHMEGGEKLF
TRBV19	ASGGSNQPQH
TRBV5-1	ASSLAGTGSHEQY
TRBV5-8	ASSSPGQVNSPLH
TRBV27	ASSFGHEQY
TRBV29-1	SVALQTRPKETQY
TRBV5-1	ASSLVGGIAGNTIY